This entry lists 13 T cell receptor beta chains sequenced from one sample in a study of CXCR4 blockade with PD-1 therapy in pancreatic cancer. Here immunoSEQ multiplex PCR was the method, and the copy in TCRdb shows in-frame clones only, minus some. Among about 5,200 clones listed, around 50% were seen once. Sequencing used tumor tissue. The receptors were gathered from a human donor with pancreatic ductal adenocarcinoma.

This clone was observed a few times. The genes are TRBV1 and TRBJ1-3; no check of the table's D call, TRBD1, against the DNA was made. TRBV1 is an annotated pseudogene. The CDR3 has 16 residues. CDR3: CASSQGTGSSGNTIYF. CDR3 nucleotides: TGCGCCAGCAGCCAAGGCACAGGGTCCTCTGGAAACACCATATATTTT.

The chain has TRBV18 and TRBJ2-3; D is perhaps TRBD2 (5 bases). Trimming took 3 bases from V and 1 from J, leaving 14 bases between them. CDR1 and CDR2 (germline): KGHSH, LQKENI. The CDR3 is 16 residues long. CDR3 coding DNA: TGTGCCAGCTCACCTCGGAGGAGCGGTGGCACAGATACGCAGTATTTT. It codes for CASSPRRSGGTDTQYF.

This clone was found a few times. This chain uses TRBV2 with TRBJ2-2; 7 bases map to TRBD2. After removal of 8 bases from V and 3 bases from J, the junction contained 3 bases not matched to a gene. This CDR3 has 13 amino acids. CDR1 and CDR2 (germline): SNHLY, FYNNEI. The CDR3 nucleotides read TGTGCCAGCCGGCGGGAGCACACCGGGGAGCTGTTTTTT. Protein: CASRREHTGELFF.

The V and J genes are TRBV25-1 and TRBJ1-1; 7 bases are shared with TRBD1. Unmatched junction bases numbered 8, after V lost 3 bases and J lost 7 bases. CDR3 length: 14 residues. Germline-derived CDR1 and CDR2 are MGHDK and SYGVNS. CDR3 sequence: CASSDRRGLSEAFF. The CDR3 bases are TGTGCCAGCAGTGATAGAAGGGGGCTAAGTGAAGCTTTCTTT. The full variable domain, in which reference TRBV25-1 and TRBJ1-1 provide the parts outside the CDR3, is EADIYQTPRYLVIGTGKKITLECSQTMGHDKMYWYQQDPGMELHLIHYSYGVNSTEKGDLSSESTVSRIRTEHFPLTLESARPSHTSQYLCASSDRRGLSEAFFGQGTRLTVV.

This clone was seen only a few times. The rearrangement links TRBV5-1 to TRBJ2-3; D is possibly TRBD2 (7 bases). This CDR3 comprises 16 residues. V shed 7 bases and J shed 0 bases, with 18 bases lying between them. Looked up from germline, CDR1 is SGHRS and CDR2 is YFSETQ. The CDR3 nucleotides read TGCGCCAGCCGGAGTCGGGGGGACACTAGCACAGATACGCAGTATTTT. It specifies CASRSRGDTSTDTQYF.

The chain combines TRBV28 with TRBJ2-7; TRBD2 aligns across 9 bases. J gave up 1 base and V 2 bases, and 3 bases lay outside the gene matches. This CDR3 has 15 amino acids. Germline CDR1 and CDR2: MDHEN and SYDVKM. Here the CDR3 reads CASSLSGRKSYEQYF. The CDR3 DNA follows: TGTGCCAGCAGTTTAAGCGGGAGGAAATCCTACGAGCAGTACTTC. Together with reference TRBV28 and TRBJ2-7, the CDR3 gives the full variable domain: DVKVTQSSRYLVKRTGEKVFLECVQDMDHENMFWYRQDPGLGLRLIYFSYDVKMKEKGDIPEGYSVSREKKERFSLILESASTNQTSMYLCASSLSGRKSYEQYFGPGTRLTVT.

This clone came up a few times. The genes are TRBV14 and TRBJ2-5; tentative D call: TRBD2 (6 bases). Trimming stripped 1 base from V and 5 bases from J, with 17 bases between. The CDR3 runs to 16 residues. From germline, CDR1 is SGHDN and CDR2 FVKESK. The CDR3 reads CASSQALRGDRETQYF. The CDR3 DNA sequence: TGTGCCAGCAGCCAAGCGTTGCGCGGGGATCGGGAGACCCAGTACTTC.

V and J are TRBV11-3 and TRBJ1-4; tentatively, D is TRBD1 (5 bases). The CDR3 totals 14 residues. V lost 3 bases, J lost 7 bases, and 12 bases lay in between. Germline V CDR1 and CDR2: SGHNT, YENEEA. The CDR3: CASSFRQGGEKLFF. Here the CDR3 DNA reads TGTGCCAGCAGCTTTCGGCAGGGAGGTGAAAAACTGTTTTTT. Supplemented by reference TRBV11-3 and TRBJ1-4, the full variable domain reads EAGVVQSPRYKIIEKKQPVAFWCNPISGHNTLYWYLQNLGQGPELLIRYENEEAVDDSQLPKDRFSAERLKGVDSTLKIQPAELGDSAVYLCASSFRQGGEKLFFGSGTQLSVL.

The chain recombines TRBV15 with TRBJ1-4; 9 bases fit TRBD1. Germline lookup yields CDR1 LNHNV and CDR2 YYDKDF (reference sequence). V was clipped by 0 bases and J by 6 bases; unmatched bases: 5. The length of the CDR3 is 16 residues. The CDR3 nucleotides read TGTGCCACCAGCAGAGACAGGACAGGGGTCCATGAAAAACTGTTTTTT. The encoded protein is CATSRDRTGVHEKLFF.

The rearrangement links TRBV19 to TRBJ2-2; 11 bases are shared with TRBD2. The CDR3 runs 16 residues. Germline V gene sequence: CDR1 LNHDA, CDR2 SQIVND (reference sequence). V gave up 7 bases and J gave up 3 bases; unmatched junction bases: 7. CDR3 loop: CASTVAGGPHTGELFF. CDR3 DNA: TGTGCCAGTACCGTAGCGGGAGGGCCGCACACCGGGGAGCTGTTTTTT.

CDR3 region: CASSYSKGFQNIQYF. The CDR3 bases are TGTGCCAGCAGTTACTCGAAGGGTTTTCAAAACATTCAGTACTTC. This sequence joins TRBV6-8 and TRBJ2-4, with D hard to call. The V gene lost 0 bases and the J gene lost 5 bases, with 11 bases spanning the gap. The CDR3 covers 15 residues. Germline CDR1 is MNHGY and CDR2 is SAAAGT.

This rearrangement joins TRBV19 to TRBJ2-7; D is undetermined. Germline CDR1 is LNHDA and CDR2 is SQIVND (reference sequence). The CDR3 sequence is 13 residues long. The V end was cut by 5 bases, the J end by 2 bases, with 10 bases between. The CDR3: CASSSPPTYEQYF. The CDR3 DNA reads TGTGCCAGTAGTTCGCCTCCCACCTACGAGCAGTACTTC.

This clone came up once. J is TRBJ2-4 and V is TRBV19, with 9 nucleotides matching TRBD1. The CDR3 covers 14 residues. Germline CDR1 and CDR2: LNHDA and SQIVND (reference sequence). Trimming cost V 8 bases and J 1 base; bases outside gene matches: 3. The DNA of the CDR3 is TGTGCCAGTGGGGACAGGGAGGCCAAAAACATTCAGTACTTC. It translates to CASGDREAKNIQYF.